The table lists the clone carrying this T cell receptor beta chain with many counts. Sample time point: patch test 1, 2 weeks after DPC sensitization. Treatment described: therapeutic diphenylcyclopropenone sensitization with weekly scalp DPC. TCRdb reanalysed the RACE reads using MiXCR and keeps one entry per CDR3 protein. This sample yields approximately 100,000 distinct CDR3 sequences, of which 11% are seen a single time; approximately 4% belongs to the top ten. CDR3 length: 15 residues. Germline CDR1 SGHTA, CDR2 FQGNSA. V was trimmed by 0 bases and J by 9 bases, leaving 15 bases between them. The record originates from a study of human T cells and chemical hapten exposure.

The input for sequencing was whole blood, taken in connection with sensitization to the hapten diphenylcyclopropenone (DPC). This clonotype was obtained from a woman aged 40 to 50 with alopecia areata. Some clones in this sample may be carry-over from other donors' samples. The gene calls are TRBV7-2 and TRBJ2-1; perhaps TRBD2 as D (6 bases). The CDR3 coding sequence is TGTGCCAGCAGCTTAGCGAACTCGAACGGGGGTGAGCAGTTCTTC. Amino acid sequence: CASSLANSNGGEQFF.